Only a few counts were recorded for the clone carrying this T cell receptor beta chain. Its antigen is currently unknown. The data stem from a study of vaccination and CD4 T cells after COVID-19. The treatment here: approximately 9-day PBMC culture with coronavirus spike peptide pools or control peptides (ViraFEST assay). When about ten days of culture had elapsed, CD4+ T cells were isolated by negative selection. The CDR3 is 17 residues long. Germline V gene sequence: CDR1 KGHDR, CDR2 SFDVKD. The V end lost 12 bases, the J end lost 3 bases, and 28 bases lay between the germline ends. Oncomine TCR Beta short-read sequencing was applied to DNA from cultured CD4+ T cells. TCRdb re-analysed the PCR reads in MiXCR, keeping a single row per CDR3 protein. The sample yields more than 13,000 distinct CDR3 sequences, 25% to 35% seen once.

The receptor's source is a human donor with COVID-19. Material: cultured CD4+ T cells from blood. V is TRBV24-1 and J is TRBJ1-2; the D gene is possibly TRBD1 (6 bases). CDR3 nucleotides: TGTGCCCCCCCCCTAGATTCAACGGACAGAACCTACTATGGCTACACCTTC. Translating it yields CAPPLDSTDRTYYGYTF.